The present T cell receptor (beta chain) was sequenced within a study of blood T cells in healthy people across ages. CDR1 and CDR2 (germline): SQVTM, ANQGSEA. The V gene lost 2 bases and the J gene lost 6 bases, with 13 bases spanning the gap. The CDR3 consists of 13 residues. Together with a sample-barcoded 5' primer, a J-beta primer mix was included in a second PCR lasting about 6 to 11 cycles. Each CDR3 protein gets one entry after TCRdb re-called the 5' RACE reads with MiXCR. Of some 900,000 distinct CDR3 sequences listed, around 46% are singletons. The chain links TRBV29-1 to TRBJ1-2; no reliable D call. Sequencing was done on a sample of blood. This TCR derives from a man aged 25 to 40 in good health. The CDR3 DNA reads as TGCAGCGTTGAACAGCTCGGGGAAAATGGCTACACCTTC. Protein sequence: CSVEQLGENGYTF.